This T cell receptor (beta chain) came from a study of blood T cell repertoires in COVID-19. The repertoire was sequenced with immunoSEQ multiplex PCR; TCRdb's copy has only in-frame clones and lacks some. The table records 50,000 to 65,000 clones, roughly 72% of them present only once. The material sequenced was peripheral blood. The receptor's source is a woman in her 70s with COVID-19, enrolled during active disease.

In DNA, the CDR3 is TGTGCCATCAGTGAGTCGATGGCTAGCGGTGGTCATGAGCAGTTCTTC. This encodes CAISESMASGGHEQFF. This chain joins TRBV10-3 and TRBJ2-1; 7 nucleotides line up with TRBD2. Germline CDR1 ENHRY, CDR2 SYGVKD. Losses at the gene ends were 0 bases for V and 8 bases for J; bases not matched to a gene: 10. The CDR3 spans 16 residues.